Each of the 12 T cell receptor beta chains below was sequenced from the same sample in a study of early T cells in non-severe SARS-CoV-2 infection. TCRdb re-called the 5' RACE reads through MiXCR, storing one row per CDR3 protein. Found here are around 64,000 distinct CDR3 sequences, 10% to 15% of them singletons; the top ten hold over 1.1%. Here the sequenced sample was whole blood, taken at baseline. These receptors were obtained from an adult who was a healthcare worker with PCR-confirmed SARS-CoV-2 infection or an uninfected control (not recorded which).

The chain couples TRBV19 to TRBJ1-5; 7 nucleotides align to TRBD1. CDR3 size: 16 residues. Germline V gives CDR1 LNHDA, CDR2 SQIVND (reference sequence). Trimming removed 6 bases from V and 1 base from J; junction bases left unmatched: 9. CDR3 coding DNA: TGTGCCAGTAGGCCACTCCCGGGACAGAGCAATCAGCCCCAGCATTTT. Protein: CASRPLPGQSNQPQHF.

The J gene is TRBJ2-2, the V gene TRBV11-2, with D perhaps TRBD1 or TRBD2 (6 bases each). The V end lost 4 bases, the J end lost 3 bases, and 15 bases lay between the germline ends. The CDR3 consists of 16 residues. Germline V gene lookup returns CDR1 SGHAT and CDR2 FQNNGV. CDR3 sequence: CASSSHRDSYTGELFF. CDR3 nucleotides: TGTGCCAGCAGCTCACACAGGGACTCCTACACCGGGGAGCTGTTTTTT. The variable domain in full, with the rest retrieved from reference TRBV11-2 and TRBJ2-2, is EAGVAQSPRYKIIEKRQSVAFWCNPISGHATLYWYQQILGQGPKLLIQFQNNGVVDDSQLPKDRFSAERLKGVDSTLKIQPAKLEDSAVYLCASSSHRDSYTGELFFGEGSRLTVL.

This clonotype was detected ten times or more. The chain joins TRBV5-4 to TRBJ2-3; TRBD2 aligns across 10 bases. The CDR3 extends over 15 amino acids. After removal of 7 bases from V and 5 bases from J, the junction contained 10 bases not matched to a gene. Germline V CDR1 and CDR2: SGHNT, YYREEE (reference sequence). The CDR3 DNA is TGTGCCAGCTCTAGGAGCGGGGGGGTAGGAGATACGCAGTATTTT. It specifies CASSRSGGVGDTQYF.

This clonotype was found many times. The genes are TRBV12-3 or TRBV12-4 and TRBJ1-1, with D possibly being TRBD1 (5 bases). Trimming took 8 bases from V and 5 from J, leaving 12 bases between them. CDR3 length: 12 amino acids. The CDR3 DNA sequence: TGTGCCAGCCTTTGGGGGAGGACTGAAGCTTTCTTT. As protein: CASLWGRTEAFF.

The V gene is TRBV15, the J gene TRBJ2-1; D possibly matches TRBD1 or TRBD2 (5 bases each). Looked up from germline, CDR1 is LNHNV and CDR2 is YYDKDF (reference sequence). CDR3 length: 13 amino acids. V was shortened by 3 bases and J by 7 bases, with 10 bases between the two germline ends. This CDR3 reads CATSSTWGNEQFF. DNA of the CDR3: TGTGCCACCAGCAGTACGTGGGGGAATGAGCAGTTCTTC.

This clonotype appeared a few times. This chain connects TRBV5-1 to TRBJ2-1; D may correspond to TRBD1 or TRBD2 (5 bases each). V was clipped by 6 bases and J by 2 bases, with 15 bases between them. The CDR3 has 15 residues. CDR1 SGHRS and CDR2 YFSETQ come from the germline V gene. Here the CDR3 DNA reads TGCGCCAGCAAATACCGGGACCTGACCTACAATGAGCAGTTCTTC. As protein: CASKYRDLTYNEQFF.

There are a few counts of this clonotype. The chain carries TRBV2 and TRBJ1-3, with D unclear. V lost 4 bases and J lost 7, with 14 bases in between. The CDR3 sequence is 14 residues long. Germline-derived CDR1 and CDR2 are SNHLY and FYNNEI. The CDR3 nucleotides read TGTGCCAGCAGTGCATGGGGTTCGGAGAACACCATATATTTT. Translated, it gives CASSAWGSENTIYF.

The chain has TRBV5-5 and TRBJ1-5, with D possibly TRBD1 on 6 matching bases. The CDR3 sequence is 14 residues long. Germline values: CDR1 SGHKS, CDR2 YYEKEE (reference sequence). Trimming took 4 bases from V and 6 from J, leaving 14 bases between them. CDR3 sequence (DNA): TGTGCCAGCAGCGGAACAGGGTATGGTCAGCCCCAGCATTTT. Its protein product is CASSGTGYGQPQHF. Full variable domain (outside the CDR3, taken from reference TRBV5-5 and TRBJ1-5): DAGVTQSPTHLIKTRGQQVTLRCSPISGHKSVSWYQQVLGQGPQFIFQYYEKEERGRGNFPDRFSARQFPNYSSELNVNALLLGDSALYLCASSGTGYGQPQHFGDGTRLSIL.

This clonotype was picked up many times. The chain couples TRBV12-3 or TRBV12-4 to TRBJ2-2, with D perhaps matching TRBD1 or TRBD2 (5 bases each). Trimming removed 6 bases from V and 4 bases from J, with 12 bases in between. This CDR3 region has 14 residues. CDR3 in amino acids: CASSPRGTTGELFF. In DNA, the CDR3 is TGTGCCAGCAGCCCTCGAGGGACCACCGGGGAGCTGTTTTTT.

This clonotype was seen a handful of times. The V and J genes are TRBV7-9 and TRBJ2-1, with TRBD2 matching 7 bases. Per germline, CDR1 SEHNR and CDR2 FQNEAQ (reference sequence). CDR3 length: 16 residues. Unmatched junction bases numbered 6, after V lost 4 bases and J lost 0 bases. CDR3 DNA sequence: TGTGCCAGCAGCTCCGGCGGGGGTAGCTCCTACAATGAGCAGTTCTTC. It codes for CASSSGGGSSYNEQFF.

The rearrangement uses TRBV20-1 and TRBJ2-3; maybe TRBD2 (6 bases). The germline V gene has CDR1 DFQATT and CDR2 SNEGSKA (reference sequence). Trimming cost V 4 bases and J 1 base, with 12 bases left between them. The CDR3 extends over 14 amino acids. DNA of the CDR3: TGCAGTGCTACGACTAGGAGGGGCACAGATACGCAGTATTTT. Translated: CSATTRRGTDTQYF.

This rearrangement joins TRBV27 to TRBJ2-3; maybe TRBD2 (6 bases). The CDR3 sequence is 14 residues long. Looked up from germline, CDR1 is MNHEY and CDR2 is SMNVEV (reference sequence). The germline V and J ends were trimmed by 8 bases and 5 bases, with 17 bases remaining between them. CDR3: CASAFGGVKDTQYF. CDR3 nucleotide sequence: TGTGCCAGCGCTTTCGGAGGGGTAAAAGATACGCAGTATTTT.